The table lists the clone carrying this T cell receptor (beta chain) with a few counts. Its antigen remains unknown. The data are from a study of T cells in Graves' hyperthyroidism and ophthalmopathy. Amplified TCR beta CDR3 regions came from RNA transcripts. An initial round of RT-PCR targeting the TCR CDR3 relied on the HTBI primer set. TCRdb re-analysed the multiplex PCR reads in MiXCR, keeping a single row per CDR3 protein. Of about 590,000 distinct CDR3 sequences in the sample, 14% were seen once. Broader study findings: Most thyroid-expanded clonotypes above 0.001 were also found in blood.

Uncontrolled infection, other autoimmune disease, pregnancy and lactation each barred patients from inclusion. Together with thyroid ultrasound, orbital computed tomography, serum thyroxine and TRAb, clinical symptoms were used for diagnoses. Isolation of PBMCs was performed on 10 ml fresh peripheral blood. V was pared by 2 bases and J by 4 bases, with 1 base of the junction left unmatched. The length of the CDR3 is 14 residues. In germline, CDR1 is MNHEY, CDR2 SMNVEV (reference sequence). This sequence joins TRBV27 and TRBJ2-2; 7 positions match TRBD2. The clonotype was recovered from a woman aged 18-35 years with Graves' ophthalmopathy. Sequenced input: blood. As DNA, the CDR3 is TGTGCCAGCAGTTTAGAGCGGGGCACCGGGGAGCTGTTTTTT. Amino acid sequence: CASSLERGTGELFF.